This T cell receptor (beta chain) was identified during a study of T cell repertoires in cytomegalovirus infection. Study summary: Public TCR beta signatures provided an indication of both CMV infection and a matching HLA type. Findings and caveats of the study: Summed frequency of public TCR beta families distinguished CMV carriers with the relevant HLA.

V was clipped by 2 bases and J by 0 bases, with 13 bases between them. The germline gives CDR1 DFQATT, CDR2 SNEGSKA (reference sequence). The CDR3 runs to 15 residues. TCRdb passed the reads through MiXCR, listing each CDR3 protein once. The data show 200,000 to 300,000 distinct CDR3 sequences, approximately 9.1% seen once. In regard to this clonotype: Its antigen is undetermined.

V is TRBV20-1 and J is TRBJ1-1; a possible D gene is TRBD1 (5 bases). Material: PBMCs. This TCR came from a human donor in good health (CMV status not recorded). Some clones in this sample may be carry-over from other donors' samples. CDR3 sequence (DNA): TGCAGTGCTAGAAGGGACGCGACCCTGAACACTGAAGCTTTCTTT. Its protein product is CSARRDATLNTEAFF.